The text below deals with one TCR beta chain. Its specificity is unknown. The sample belongs to a study of T-cell memory formation after mild COVID-19. Study-level findings and limits: CD4+ contracting clones were mainly CM and EM; CD8+ ones, EMRA. Clones contracting day 15 to 85 were balanced CD4/CD8; later expanders leaned CD4+.

Germline V gene data show CDR1 as DFQATT and CDR2 as SNEGSKA (reference sequence). The CDR3 has 17 amino acids. The V end lost 5 bases, the J end lost 0 bases, and 20 bases lay between the germline ends. After 5'RACE with constant-segment primers, TCR alpha and TCR beta cDNA libraries carrying sample barcodes and UMIs were obtained. From the 5' RACE reads, TCRdb called clonotypes with MiXCR, one entry per CDR3 protein. The sample has under 600,000 distinct CDR3 sequences, 20% to 25% seen once; the top ten hold 7% to 9%. The source of this sequence is an adult woman who had mild COVID-19 (a few samples of this study predate the infection). Cell type and time point are not known. The sequenced sample was PBMCs or a T cell subset sorted from them (not recorded which). The chain has TRBV20-1 and TRBJ2-4; tentative D call: TRBD2 (6 bases). In DNA, the CDR3 is TGCAGTGCTCAAACGCATCTAACTAGCCCAGCCAAAAACATTCAGTACTTC. It translates to CSAQTHLTSPAKNIQYF.